This TCR beta chain was retrieved from a study of blood T cell repertoires in COVID-19. Study context: COVID-19 samples from acute and convalescent phases originated in the United States, Italy and Spain. The analysed material was cDNA or gDNA that came from T cells, B-cell-depleted T cells, or PBMCs.

The J segment lost 7 bases and the V segment lost 1 base, leaving 0 bases of the junction unmatched. This CDR3 contains 14 residues. Germline-derived CDR1 and CDR2 are SGHDN and FVKESK. Original processing notes: It was from reference gene primer amplification that nucleated cell counts were estimated. Sequencing was performed with immunoSEQ multiplex PCR; in TCRdb, only in-frame clones are kept and a portion is missing. D and trimming were read from the DNA, whereas the V and J calls and clone size are those reported in that table. The table records about 120,000 clones, 70% to 80% of them present only once.

This clonotype was obtained from an elderly woman with acute or convalescent COVID-19. This chain joins TRBV14 and TRBJ2-3; TRBD2 matches at 12 bases. The sample taken for sequencing was peripheral blood. Here the CDR3 reads CASSQGTSGNTQYF. The CDR3 DNA reads TGTGCCAGCAGCCAAGGGACTAGCGGGAATACGCAGTATTTT.